This passage covers 31 T cell receptor beta chains from one sample sequenced in a study of shared clonotypes between healthy human individuals. It was CD45RO-negative cells, positively selected for CCR7, that made up naive CD8 cells, with terminally differentiated effector memory CD45RA+ cells excluded. Generated by immunoSEQ multiplex PCR, the TCRdb table keeps only in-frame clones and is missing some. The sample consists of about 2.1 million clones, about 93% of them appearing once. Sequenced input: naive CD8+ T cells from PBMCs. These receptors originate from a man aged 18 to 29 in good health. Some clones in this sample may be carry-over from other donors' samples.

A note on this clone: The same CDR3 is also encoded by other DNA sequences in this sample. This chain uses TRBV7-9 with TRBJ2-1; the D call may be TRBD1 or TRBD2 (5 bases each). Germline lookup yields CDR1 SEHNR and CDR2 FQNEAQ (reference sequence). This CDR3 spans 15 amino acids. Trimming shortened V by 4 bases and J by 1 base, and 11 bases separated the two germline ends. The CDR3 DNA reads TGTGCCAGCAGCTCCCCAGGGAGATCCTACAATGAGCAGTTCTTC. Encoded protein: CASSSPGRSYNEQFF.

This chain uses TRBV7-9 with TRBJ1-5; D uncertain. The CDR3 has 15 residues. Germline V gives CDR1 SEHNR, CDR2 FQNEAQ (reference sequence). V was clipped by 4 bases and J by 0 bases, with 10 bases between them. CDR3 region: CASSSGLFSNQPQHF. The CDR3 nucleotides are TGTGCCAGCAGCTCAGGACTTTTTAGCAATCAGCCCCAGCATTTT.

As to this clone: Additional DNA sequences in this sample encode the identical CDR3. The V gene is TRBV11-2, the J gene TRBJ2-7, with D possibly matching TRBD2 (6 bases). Germline V gene data show CDR1 as SGHAT and CDR2 as FQNNGV. Trimming removed 5 bases from V and 3 bases from J, with 11 bases in between. There are 13 residues in the CDR3. Here the CDR3 DNA reads TGTGCCAGCAGCCTAGGGACTGACTACGAGCAGTACTTC. Translation gives CASSLGTDYEQYF.

V is TRBV10-1 and J is TRBJ2-2; TRBD1 or TRBD2 may be the D gene (6 bases each). V was shortened by 0 bases and J by 0 bases, with 14 bases between the two germline ends. Germline lookup yields CDR1 WNHNN and CDR2 SYGVQD (reference sequence). The CDR3 contains 18 residues. CDR3 sequence: CASSESRIGGPNTGELFF. CDR3 bases: TGCGCCAGCAGTGAGTCGAGGATCGGGGGCCCGAACACCGGGGAGCTGTTTTTT.

This clone was found once. This sequence joins TRBV7-8 and TRBJ1-1, with D unresolved. This CDR3 has 14 residues. V was cut by 7 bases and J by 5 bases, with 17 bases left in between. Per the germline V gene, CDR1 is SGHVS and CDR2 is FQNEAQ. The CDR3 sequence is CASTLDGVLTEAFF. In nucleotides, the CDR3 is TGTGCCAGCACCCTTGACGGGGTTTTGACTGAAGCTTTCTTT. Combining the CDR3 with reference TRBV7-8 and TRBJ1-1 gives the whole variable domain GAGVSQSPRYKVAKRGQDVALRCDPISGHVSLFWYQQALGQGPEFLTYFQNEAQLDKSGLPSDRFFAERPEGSVSTLKIQRTQQEDSAVYLCASTLDGVLTEAFFGQGTRLTVV.

The V gene is TRBV6-1, the J gene TRBJ2-7, with D perhaps TRBD1 or TRBD2 (5 bases each). The CDR3 contains 14 residues. Germline values: CDR1 MNHNS, CDR2 SASEGT. Deletions cut 6 bases from V and 0 bases from J, with 12 bases between. The CDR3 sequence is CASRPPGSSYEQYF. The CDR3 coding sequence is TGTGCCAGCAGACCTCCAGGGAGCTCCTACGAGCAGTACTTC.

Here the CDR3 reads CASSLLRDRGHEQFF. Written as DNA, the CDR3 is TGTGCCAGCAGCTTACTAAGGGACAGGGGCCATGAGCAGTTCTTC. The chain joins TRBV7-2 to TRBJ2-1, with 10 bases fitting TRBD1. Trimming at V came to 2 bases and at J to 8 bases, leaving 6 bases not matched to a gene. Per the germline V gene, CDR1 is SGHTA and CDR2 is FQGNSA. The CDR3 is 15 amino acids.

This rearrangement joins TRBV9 to TRBJ1-2; tentatively, D is TRBD1 (6 bases). Between the trimmed V and J ends, which lost 3 bases and 8 bases, there was a span of 14 bases. This CDR3 region has 13 residues. CDR1 and CDR2 (germline): SGDLS, YYNGEE. The CDR3 DNA is TGTGCCAGCAGCGGACCGGGGGGCTGGGGCTACACCTTC. Amino acids: CASSGPGGWGYTF.

The V gene is TRBV11-2, the J gene TRBJ2-1, with D possibly matching TRBD2 (5 bases). Germline CDR1 is SGHAT and CDR2 is FQNNGV. This CDR3 has 16 residues. V was trimmed by 1 base and J by 4 bases, leaving 14 bases between them. DNA of the CDR3: TGTGCCAGCAGCTTAGGCCTAGCAGACCCTTACAATGAGCAGTTCTTC. The encoded protein is CASSLGLADPYNEQFF. The entire variable domain, with the rest obtained from reference TRBV11-2 and TRBJ2-1, is as follows: EAGVAQSPRYKIIEKRQSVAFWCNPISGHATLYWYQQILGQGPKLLIQFQNNGVVDDSQLPKDRFSAERLKGVDSTLKIQPAKLEDSAVYLCASSLGLADPYNEQFFGPGTRLTVL.

This clone has a handful of counts. Different DNA sequences within this sample yield the same CDR3. This rearrangement joins TRBV11-2 to TRBJ2-7, with TRBD1 identical over 10 bases. The CDR3 is made up of 14 amino acids. The junction had 1 base not matched to a gene; V was cut back by 1 base and J by 4 bases. Germline CDR1 and CDR2: SGHAT and FQNNGV. The CDR3 DNA reads TGTGCCAGCAGCTTAGGGACAGGGGGGTACGAGCAGTACTTC. Encoded protein: CASSLGTGGYEQYF.

The CDR3 reads CASSHTGSRPGNFQEKLFF. CDR3 sequence (DNA): TGTGCCAGCAGCCACACAGGGTCGCGGCCGGGGAATTTCCAGGAAAAACTGTTTTTT. This chain connects TRBV5-4 to TRBJ1-4, with a weak D call TRBD1 (6 bases). The CDR3 totals 19 residues. The V gene's germline CDR1 is SGHNT and CDR2 YYREEE (reference sequence). Trimming pared 4 bases from V and 8 bases from J, leaving 30 bases between.

The V call is TRBV9, the J call TRBJ2-3; possibly TRBD2 for D (6 bases). V gave up 0 bases and J gave up 4 bases, with 12 bases separating them. From germline, CDR1 is SGDLS and CDR2 YYNGEE. This CDR3 has 15 amino acids. The CDR3 loop is CASSVAGAHPDTQYF. The CDR3 DNA reads TGTGCCAGCAGCGTAGCGGGAGCCCACCCAGATACGCAGTATTTT. The full variable domain, with the rest looked up from reference TRBV9 and TRBJ2-3, is DSGVTQTPKHLITATGQRVTLRCSPRSGDLSVYWYQQSLDQGLQFLIQYYNGEERAKGNILERFSAQQFPDLHSELNLSSLELGDSALYFCASSVAGAHPDTQYFGPGTRLTVL.

The chain joins TRBV9 to TRBJ1-1; weak D call: TRBD1 (6 bases). The germline V and J ends were trimmed by 3 bases and 2 bases, with 17 bases remaining between them. CDR3 length equals 16 residues. Germline CDR1 and CDR2: SGDLS and YYNGEE. Written as DNA, the CDR3 is TGTGCCAGCAGCGCGGGATCCCAGGGGCTTAACACTGAAGCTTTCTTT. This sequence encodes CASSAGSQGLNTEAFF.

This chain uses TRBV27 with TRBJ2-2; 10 positions agree with TRBD1. The CDR3 has 18 residues. V trimming: 4 bases; J trimming: 0 bases; junction bases outside the gene matches: 8. CDR1 is MNHEY and CDR2 is SMNVEV in the germline V gene (reference sequence). CDR3 bases: TGTGCCAGCAGTTCGCGGACAGGGGGACCACCGAACACCGGGGAGCTGTTTTTT. Protein: CASSSRTGGPPNTGELFF.

The chain is built from TRBV7-9 and TRBJ1-1, with D possibly TRBD1 on 5 matching bases. The V and J ends lost 4 bases and 6 bases respectively, with 12 bases between them. Germline V gene data show CDR1 as SEHNR and CDR2 as FQNEAQ (reference sequence). The CDR3 is 13 residues long. The CDR3 loop is CASSSRMGPEAFF. CDR3 sequence (DNA): TGTGCCAGCAGCTCGAGAATGGGGCCTGAAGCTTTCTTT.

This clone has more than one count but fewer than ten. The CDR3 DNA is TGTGCCAGCAGCCAAGATCTTCGTCGAGGGAACACTGAAGCTTTCTTT. Translated, it gives CASSQDLRRGNTEAFF. The chain combines TRBV4-2 with TRBJ1-1, with no clear D. The CDR3 totals 16 residues. V lost 0 bases to trimming and J lost 1 base, with 12 bases between them. CDR1 is LGHNA, CDR2 YNFKEQ, per germline.

The rearrangement uses TRBV9 and TRBJ2-1; D ambiguous. V was clipped by 0 bases and J by 6 bases, with 10 bases between them. Germline CDR1 is SGDLS and CDR2 is YYNGEE. This CDR3 comprises 14 residues. CDR3 sequence: CASSVVGDLNEQFF. The CDR3 region has the DNA TGTGCCAGCAGCGTAGTGGGTGACCTCAATGAGCAGTTCTTC.

The chain combines TRBV7-9 with TRBJ2-1, with D uncertain. The germline V and J ends were trimmed by 5 bases and 8 bases, with 7 bases remaining between them. Per germline, CDR1 SEHNR and CDR2 FQNEAQ (reference sequence). This CDR3 is built from 11 residues. As DNA, the CDR3 is TGTGCCAGCAGCATAGACTATGAGCAGTTCTTC. Residues: CASSIDYEQFF.

V gene TRBV12-5 combines with J gene TRBJ2-1, with 11 bases matching TRBD2. The CDR3 spans 15 residues. Germline values: CDR1 LGHNT, CDR2 FRNRAP. The junction had 4 bases not matched to a gene; V was cut back by 5 bases and J by 4 bases. The CDR3 spells CASGLGTSGYNEQFF. The CDR3 DNA sequence: TGTGCTAGTGGTCTAGGGACTAGCGGATACAATGAGCAGTTCTTC.

The chain is built from TRBV7-6 and TRBJ2-3; D tentatively reads TRBD1 or TRBD2 (5 bases each). Germline-derived CDR1 and CDR2 are SGHVS and FNYEAQ. The germline V and J ends were trimmed by 4 bases and 1 base, with 18 bases remaining between them. This CDR3 is built from 17 residues. The CDR3 nucleotides read TGTGCCAGCAGCTCACTAAGCCGGGACCCACGCACAGATACGCAGTATTTT. Residues: CASSSLSRDPRTDTQYF.

The gene calls are TRBV19 and TRBJ2-4, with TRBD2 matching 7 bases. Trimming at V came to 7 bases and at J to 5 bases, leaving 11 bases not matched to a gene. Germline-derived CDR1 and CDR2 are LNHDA and SQIVND (reference sequence). CDR3 length equals 15 residues. CDR3 residues: CASNNAGVWENIQYF. CDR3 DNA: TGTGCCAGTAACAACGCGGGGGTCTGGGAAAACATTCAGTACTTC. The full variable domain, in which reference TRBV19 and TRBJ2-4 provide the parts outside the CDR3, is DGGITQSPKYLFRKEGQNVTLSCEQNLNHDAMYWYRQDPGQGLRLIYYSQIVNDFQKGDIAEGYSVSREKKESFPLTVTSAQKNPTAFYLCASNNAGVWENIQYFGAGTRLSVL.

The chain recombines TRBV27 with TRBJ2-7; D not resolved. Germline values: CDR1 MNHEY, CDR2 SMNVEV (reference sequence). Trimming removed 0 bases from V and 6 bases from J, with 12 bases in between. The CDR3 loop spans 14 amino acids. The CDR3 sequence is CASSLSARLREQYF. CDR3 sequence (DNA): TGTGCCAGCAGTTTATCGGCCCGCCTTCGCGAGCAGTACTTC.

This chain uses TRBV13 with TRBJ2-4; possibly TRBD1 for D (7 bases). CDR1 is PRHDT, CDR2 FYEKMQ, per germline (reference sequence). Between the trimmed V and J ends, which lost 0 bases and 8 bases, there was a span of 20 bases. The CDR3 is made up of 17 amino acids. CDR3 in DNA: TGTGCCAGCAGCTTAGGCCGGAGGAGGGGGCGTGTGGACATTCAGTACTTC. Its protein is CASSLGRRRGRVDIQYF.

The chain recombines TRBV28 with TRBJ2-7; 7 positions agree with TRBD1. Trimming took 6 bases from V and 2 from J; bases not matched to a gene: 7. This CDR3 spans 14 amino acids. CDR1 is MDHEN, CDR2 SYDVKM, per germline. The CDR3 reads CASRPRDSTYEQYF. CDR3 nucleotides: TGTGCCAGCAGACCTCGGGACAGTACCTACGAGCAGTACTTC.

To note about this clone: The identical CDR3 is also encoded by other nucleotide sequences in the sample. The chain recombines TRBV7-9 with TRBJ2-3, with TRBD2 matching 11 bases. The trim removed 1 base at V and 3 bases at J, leaving 0 bases unmatched. Germline-derived CDR1 and CDR2 are SEHNR and FQNEAQ (reference sequence). The CDR3 length is 15 residues. The CDR3, as DNA: TGTGCCAGCAGCTTAGGGACTAGCGGGACAGATACGCAGTATTTT. It translates to CASSLGTSGTDTQYF.

The chain recombines TRBV11-2 with TRBJ2-1; TRBD2 aligns across 10 bases. CDR1 is SGHAT and CDR2 is FQNNGV in the germline V gene. Losses at the gene ends were 9 bases for V and 9 bases for J; bases not matched to a gene: 17. CDR3 size: 16 residues. The CDR3, as DNA: TGTGCCAGGTACGACCGGGAGCGGGAGGGCCTGGGTGAGCAGTTCTTC. Translated: CARYDREREGLGEQFF.

The chain uses TRBV7-2 and TRBJ2-3, with 8 bases that match TRBD1. Losses at the gene ends were 5 bases for V and 2 bases for J; bases not matched to a gene: 15. The CDR3 covers 18 residues. Looked up from germline, CDR1 is SGHTA and CDR2 is FQGNSA. The CDR3: CASSQGDRITFITDTQYF. The CDR3 DNA sequence: TGTGCCAGCAGCCAGGGGGACAGGATAACTTTCATCACAGATACGCAGTATTTT.

This clone has a single count. The V call is TRBV27, the J call TRBJ2-7, with 11 bases that match TRBD2. This CDR3 contains 15 residues. The V and J ends lost 5 bases and 5 bases, in that order; junction bases with no gene match: 8. Germline lookup yields CDR1 MNHEY and CDR2 SMNVEV (reference sequence). The CDR3 nucleotides read TGTGCCAGCAGTCCCATAGCGGGAGGGCATAACGAGCAGTACTTC. Its protein is CASSPIAGGHNEQYF.

Regarding this clone: The sample holds other DNA sequences that translate to the same CDR3. The chain links TRBV7-6 to TRBJ2-1, with 12 bases aligning to TRBD2. The CDR3 runs to 15 residues. Per germline, CDR1 SGHVS and CDR2 FNYEAQ. J gave up 4 bases and V 6 bases, and 4 bases lay outside the gene matches. As DNA, the CDR3 is TGTGCCAGCAGTCGGACTAGCGGGGCATACAATGAGCAGTTCTTC. It specifies CASSRTSGAYNEQFF.

The chain employs TRBV7-9 and TRBJ2-1; a weak D match, TRBD2 (6 bases). The germline CDR1 and CDR2 sequences are SEHNR and FQNEAQ (reference sequence). The CDR3 is 16 residues long. Trimming removed 5 bases at V and 6 bases at J, with 20 bases between. CDR3 in amino acids: CASSHPGSGLGNEQFF. The CDR3 nucleotides are TGTGCCAGCAGCCATCCCGGGAGCGGGTTGGGCAATGAGCAGTTCTTC.

The rearrangement uses TRBV7-2 and TRBJ2-7; D is unclear. Per the germline V gene, CDR1 is SGHTA and CDR2 is FQGNSA. V lost 2 bases and J lost 0, with 5 bases in between. This CDR3 contains 13 residues. The CDR3 here is CASSLPSSYEQYF. The CDR3 nucleotides are TGTGCCAGCAGCTTACCGAGCTCCTACGAGCAGTACTTC.